This T cell receptor (beta chain) came from a study of CD8 T cells in Susac syndrome. Background on the study: Each patient with Susac syndrome, at the time of blood draw, was therapy-naive, on corticosteroids, or on intravenous immunoglobulin alone. General observations from the study: The Susac syndrome CD4+ T cell repertoires displayed no clonal expansion.

The length of the CDR3 is 13 residues. Germline-derived CDR1 and CDR2 are DFQATT and SNEGSKA (reference sequence). Trimming removed 1 base from V and 4 bases from J, with 10 bases in between. Regarding this clonotype: Its matching antigen is unknown.

The CD8+ and CD4+ T cells were negatively isolated, with the TEMRA cells enriched by FACS. cDNA came from about 0.51 to 1 ug RNA primed by random hexamers. A multiplex approach, immunoSEQ multiplex PCR, amplified TCR beta CDR3 across 54 Vbeta and 13 Jbeta. TCRdb analysed the immunoSEQ multiplex PCR reads with MiXCR anew, one entry per CDR3 protein. The sample has roughly 150,000 distinct CDR3 sequences; around 95% are singletons. The sample consisted of CD4+ T cells from PBMCs. The genes are TRBV20-1 and TRBJ1-2; D is undetermined. This receptor was taken from a human donor with Susac syndrome. The CDR3: CSARAPQAYGYTF. In DNA form, the CDR3 reads TGCAGTGCTAGAGCCCCGCAGGCCTATGGCTACACCTTC.